This T cell receptor beta chain was documented in a study of shared clonotypes between healthy human individuals. Sequenced by immunoSEQ multiplex PCR; TCRdb stores in-frame clones only, minus some. The sample includes under 600,000 clones, roughly 95% of them seen just once. Study results and caveats: Apart from blood, nothing was sampled; tissue repertoires likely differ. Estimated clonotype richness was generally higher in naive than memory subsets. Genetic and exposure-history diversity was limited by the few donors.

Worth noting for this clone: What it recognizes is unknown.

The ends were cut back, 4 bases at V and 0 bases at J, with 9 bases in the middle. CDR1 KGHSH and CDR2 LQKENI come from the germline V gene. This CDR3 has 14 residues. This chain links TRBV18 with TRBJ1-2; a weak D match, TRBD1 (5 bases). Sequences were obtained from naive CD4+ T cells sorted from blood. Subset here: CD45RA+ positively selected. The TCR comes from a woman aged 25 to 39 in good health. For the CDR3, the DNA is TGTGCCAGCTCACGGGAGGGGACTAACTATGGCTACACCTTC. It codes for CASSREGTNYGYTF.